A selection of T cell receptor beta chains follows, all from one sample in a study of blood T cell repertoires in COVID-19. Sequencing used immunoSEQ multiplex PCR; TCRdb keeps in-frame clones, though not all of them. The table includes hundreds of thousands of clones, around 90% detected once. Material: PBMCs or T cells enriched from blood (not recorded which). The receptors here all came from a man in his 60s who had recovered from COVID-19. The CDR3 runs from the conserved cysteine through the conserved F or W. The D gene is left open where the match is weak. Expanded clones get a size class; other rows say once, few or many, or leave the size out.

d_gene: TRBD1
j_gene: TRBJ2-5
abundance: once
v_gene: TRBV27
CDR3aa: CASRTGSGKETQYF
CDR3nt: TGTGCCAGCAGGACAGGGTCGGGGAAAGAGACCCAGTACTTC

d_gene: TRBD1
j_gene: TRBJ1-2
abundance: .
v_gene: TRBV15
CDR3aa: CATSTTGLRGRTNYGYTF
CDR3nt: TGTGCCACCAGCACGACGGGGTTGAGGGGGCGAACGAACTATGGCTACACCTTC

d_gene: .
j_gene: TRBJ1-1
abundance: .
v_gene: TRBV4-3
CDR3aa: CASSPDFRGGTEAFF
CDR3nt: TGCGCCAGCAGCCCGGATTTCCGAGGTGGCACTGAAGCTTTCTTT

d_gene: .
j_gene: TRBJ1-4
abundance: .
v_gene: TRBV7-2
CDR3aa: CASSLASGRGEKLFF
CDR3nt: TGTGCCAGCAGCTTAGCGTCAGGGAGGGGAGAAAAACTGTTTTTT

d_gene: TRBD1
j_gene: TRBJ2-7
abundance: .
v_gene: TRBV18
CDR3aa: CASSPTDRVFNEQYF
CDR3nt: TGTGCCAGCTCACCTACGGACAGGGTGTTCAACGAGCAGTACTTC

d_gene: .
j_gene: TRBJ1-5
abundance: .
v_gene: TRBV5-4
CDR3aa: CASSLGTAGNQPQHF
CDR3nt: TGTGCCAGCAGCTTGGGAACCGCAGGGAATCAGCCCCAGCATTTT

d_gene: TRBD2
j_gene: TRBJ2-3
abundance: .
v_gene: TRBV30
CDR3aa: CAGTSGASSSTDTQYF
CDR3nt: TGTGCCGGGACTAGCGGAGCATCCTCTAGCACAGATACGCAGTATTTT

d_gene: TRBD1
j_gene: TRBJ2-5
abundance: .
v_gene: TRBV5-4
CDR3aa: CASSLLQGGQTTQYF
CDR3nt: TGTGCCAGCAGCTTGCTACAGGGGGGTCAGACGACCCAGTACTTC

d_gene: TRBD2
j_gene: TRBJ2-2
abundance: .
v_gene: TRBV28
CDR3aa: CASSVLLAGVTGELFF
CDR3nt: TGTGCCAGCAGTGTACTTCTAGCGGGAGTTACCGGGGAGCTGTTTTTT

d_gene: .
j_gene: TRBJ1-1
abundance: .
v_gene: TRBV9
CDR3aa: CASSVGGQATEAFF
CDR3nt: TGTGCCAGCAGCGTAGGGGGGCAGGCCACTGAAGCTTTCTTT

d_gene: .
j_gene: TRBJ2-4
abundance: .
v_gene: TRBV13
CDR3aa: CASSNREAAKNIQYF
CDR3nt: TGTGCCAGCAGTAATAGGGAGGCAGCCAAAAACATTCAGTACTTC

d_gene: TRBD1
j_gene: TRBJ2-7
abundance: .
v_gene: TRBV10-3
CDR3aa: CAAQGTNYEQYF
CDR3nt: TGTGCCGCACAGGGGACGAACTACGAGCAGTACTTC

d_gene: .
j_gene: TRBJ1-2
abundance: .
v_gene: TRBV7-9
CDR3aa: CASSQGISYTF
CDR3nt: TGTGCCAGCAGCCAGGGGATAAGCTACACCTTC

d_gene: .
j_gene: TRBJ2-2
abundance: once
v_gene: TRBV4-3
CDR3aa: CASSQVGSTGELFF
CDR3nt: TGCGCCAGCAGCCAAGTCGGTAGCACCGGGGAGCTGTTTTTT

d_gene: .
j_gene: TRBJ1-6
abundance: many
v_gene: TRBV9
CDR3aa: CASSVTDSYNSPLHF
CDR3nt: TGTGCCAGCAGCGTTACAGACAGCTATAATTCACCCCTCCACTTT

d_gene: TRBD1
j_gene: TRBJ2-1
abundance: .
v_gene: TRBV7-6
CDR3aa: CASSLSTGGGLSYNEQFF
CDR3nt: TGTGCCAGCAGCTTAAGCACAGGGGGCGGCCTATCCTACAATGAGCAGTTCTTC

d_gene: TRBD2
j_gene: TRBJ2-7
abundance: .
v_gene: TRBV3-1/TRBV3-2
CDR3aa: CTSSPGLGLGQYF
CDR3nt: TGTACCAGCAGCCCAGGACTAGGCCTGGGGCAGTACTTC

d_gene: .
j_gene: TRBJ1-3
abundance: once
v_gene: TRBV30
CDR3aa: CAWSAGGSLRNTIYF
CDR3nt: TGTGCCTGGAGTGCGGGGGGTTCGCTAAGAAACACCATATATTTT

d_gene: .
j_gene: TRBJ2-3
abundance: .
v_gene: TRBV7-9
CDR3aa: CASSSQGYTQYF
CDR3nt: TGTGCCAGCTCTTCTCAGGGTTATACGCAGTATTTT

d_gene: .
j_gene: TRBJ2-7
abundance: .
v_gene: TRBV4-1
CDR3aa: CASSPRSRSYEQYF
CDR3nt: TGCGCCAGCAGCCCTCGTTCAAGGAGCTACGAGCAGTACTTC

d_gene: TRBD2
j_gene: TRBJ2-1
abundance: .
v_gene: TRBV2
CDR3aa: CASSPFGTSGSSYNEQFF
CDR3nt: TGTGCCAGCAGCCCTTTTGGGACTAGCGGAAGCTCCTACAATGAGCAGTTCTTC

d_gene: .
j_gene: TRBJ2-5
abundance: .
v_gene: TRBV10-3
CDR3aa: CAISESLGAPQYF
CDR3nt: TGTGCCATCAGTGAGTCCCTTGGGGCCCCCCAGTACTTC

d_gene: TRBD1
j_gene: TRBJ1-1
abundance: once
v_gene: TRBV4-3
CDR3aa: CASSRDRTGAYTEAFF
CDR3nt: TGCGCCAGCAGCCGGGACAGGACTGGCGCGTACACTGAAGCTTTCTTT

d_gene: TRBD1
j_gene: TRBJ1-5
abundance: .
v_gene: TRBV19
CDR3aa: CASSLYGTANHQPQHF
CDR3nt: TGTGCCAGTAGTCTTTACGGGACAGCGAATCATCAGCCCCAGCATTTT